The T cell receptor beta chain described here comes from a study of Ad26.COV2.S vaccination and SARS-CoV-2 variants (dated by TCRdb to 2020 to 2023). Background for the entire study: Donors in the vaccine arm were drawn from COV1001, a phase I-IIa trial of Ad26.COV2.S in healthy adults that was multicentre, randomized, double-blind and placebo-controlled. Blinding of investigators to trial group allocation was maintained during experiments and outcome assessment. The TCR-sequenced set comprised approximately 32 samples: around 20 Ad26.COV2.S vaccine recipients, 5 placebo recipients and 8 SARS-CoV-2 convalescent individuals. Dosing of Ad26.COV2.S was intramuscular, at either 5x10^10 or 1x10^11 viral particles, delivered as one shot or as two shots spaced 56 days apart. Trial participants were randomized into five groups of five: low-dose or high-dose Ad26.COV2.S given once or twice, or placebo on both occasions. Sequencing of the TCRbeta repertoire served to evaluate the specificity and breadth of SARS-CoV-2-reactive T cell receptors following Ad26.COV2.S vaccination. What the research found in general, with its limitations: After vaccination, substantial breadth of spike-specific CD8+ and CD4+ T cell responses was reported. Comparing responses between vaccine doses or regimens was not something the study was powered to do. Ad26.COV2.S recipients had higher spike-specific TCR breadth than placebo recipients (P = 0.0014). According to the authors, total T cell responses may have been underestimated by the TCR breadth and depth analyses. Comparable non-spike TCR breadth was observed between vaccine and placebo recipients, consistent with only spike being contained in the vaccine.

This specimen's treatment or condition label, per the study, means: roughly 18 received Ad26.COV2.S at low or high dose, single or two shots; five or six received placebo; per-sample allocation not given. Repertoires of vaccine and placebo recipients were sequenced from samples collected on day 63 after the first injection. In Cohort 1b, about 27 adults aged 18-55 years were enrolled at a single site in Boston, USA, between 29 July and 7 August 2020. Ad26.COV2.S was a replication-incompetent adenovirus type 26 vector expressing a prefusion-stabilized SARS-CoV-2 spike protein from the original Wuhan strain. TCRbeta CDR3 regions were sequenced with the immunoSEQ Assay. After extraction, genomic DNA underwent amplification by bias-controlled multiplex PCR, followed by high-throughput sequencing. In the source study's methods: To quantify the absolute abundance of each unique TCRbeta CDR3 region, sequences were collapsed and filtered. T cell fraction was estimated by normalization of TCRbeta template counts to usable DNA, with usable DNA being measured through amplification of reference genes present in all nucleated cells. Repertoire TCRs were annotated as SARS-CoV-2-specific by exact matching of V gene, CDR3 amino acid sequence and J gene to a known reactive TCR set. The reference SARS-CoV-2 TCR set was derived from MIRA and filtered for enrichment in COVID-19-positive ImmuneCODE repertoires, a step that removed public or cross-reactive TCRs. Using the MIRA antigens, annotated TCRs were further analysed by specific ORF or by position within an ORF. Depth was the summed frequency of annotated unique rearrangements, while breadth was defined as annotated unique rearrangements over total unique productive rearrangements. TCR breadth was compared between groups using two-sided Wilcoxon rank-sum tests. The source is immuneACCESS, and TCRdb retained only in-frame sequences with V and J called. Part of the clones is not carried over; for the studies checked, unresolved V genes explain less than half of this, and the remainder is unexplained. V and J calls and clone size are given by that table; D and trimming were obtained from the DNA. This sample is represented by roughly 460,000 clones; 80% to 90% of them were singletons. 1.7% of the sample is held by the ten biggest clonotypes.

The germline V and J ends show losses of 8 bases and 5 bases respectively, and no gene match explains 4 bases of the junction. The germline V gene encodes CDR1 SNHLY and CDR2 FYNNEI. From cysteine to phenylalanine, the CDR3 is 13 amino acids long. Here the CDR3 DNA is all that survives: 39 bases in frame from base 1. For this clone: The clone's antigen remains unknown. No much larger clonotype is one base removed from it; base qualities were not supplied.

The receptor's source is a person aged 18-65 years who received the Ad26.COV2.S COVID-19 vaccine or a placebo. The specimen comprised peripheral blood, sampled in a trial of Ad26.COV2.S vaccine versus placebo. The sequence joins TRBV2 to TRBJ1-1, with TRBD1 identical over 11 junction bases. This receptor carries the CDR3 CASGDRGRTEAFF. The nucleotide sequence is given as TGTGCCAGCGGGGACAGGGGGAGGACTGAAGCTTTCTTT.